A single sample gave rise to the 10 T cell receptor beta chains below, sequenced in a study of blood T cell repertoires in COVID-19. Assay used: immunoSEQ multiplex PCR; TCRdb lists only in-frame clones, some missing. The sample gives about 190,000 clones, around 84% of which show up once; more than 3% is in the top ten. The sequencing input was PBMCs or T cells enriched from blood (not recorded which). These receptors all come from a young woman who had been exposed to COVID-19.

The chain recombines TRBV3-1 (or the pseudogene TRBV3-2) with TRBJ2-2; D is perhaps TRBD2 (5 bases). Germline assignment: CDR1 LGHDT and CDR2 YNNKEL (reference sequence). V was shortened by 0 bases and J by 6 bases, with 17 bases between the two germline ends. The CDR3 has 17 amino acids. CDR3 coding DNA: TGTGCCAGCAGCCAAGAGGCCCCAAGAAGACTACCCGGGGAGCTGTTTTTT. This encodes CASSQEAPRRLPGELFF.

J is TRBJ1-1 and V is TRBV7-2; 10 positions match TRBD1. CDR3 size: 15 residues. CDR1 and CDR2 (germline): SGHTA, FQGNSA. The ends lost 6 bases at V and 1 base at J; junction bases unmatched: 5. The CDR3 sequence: CASRTDRGQNTEAFF. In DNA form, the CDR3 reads TGTGCCAGCAGAACCGACAGGGGGCAGAACACTGAAGCTTTCTTT.

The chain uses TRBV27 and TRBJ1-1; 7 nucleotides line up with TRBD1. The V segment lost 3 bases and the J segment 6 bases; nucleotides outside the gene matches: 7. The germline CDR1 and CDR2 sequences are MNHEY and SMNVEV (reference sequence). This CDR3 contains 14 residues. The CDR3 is CASSLYRGGPEAFF. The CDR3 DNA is TGTGCCAGCAGTTTGTACAGAGGGGGCCCTGAAGCTTTCTTT.

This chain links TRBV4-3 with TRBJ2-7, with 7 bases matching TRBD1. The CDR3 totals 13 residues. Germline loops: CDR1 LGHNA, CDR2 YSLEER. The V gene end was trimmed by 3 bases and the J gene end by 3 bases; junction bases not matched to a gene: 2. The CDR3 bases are TGCGCCAGCAGCCAGAGGGACAGCTACGAGCAGTACTTC. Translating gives CASSQRDSYEQYF.

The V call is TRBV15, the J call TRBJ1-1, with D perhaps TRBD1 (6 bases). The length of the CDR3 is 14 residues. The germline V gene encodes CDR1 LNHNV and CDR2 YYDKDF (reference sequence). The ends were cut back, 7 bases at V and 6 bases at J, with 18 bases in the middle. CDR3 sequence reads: CATTRFGGPAEAFF. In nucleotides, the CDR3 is TGTGCCACCACCCGTTTCGGGGGGCCCGCTGAAGCTTTCTTT. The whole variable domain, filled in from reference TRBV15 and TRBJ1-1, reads DAMVIQNPRYQVTQFGKPVTLSCSQTLNHNVMYWYQQKSSQAPKLLFHYYDKDFNNEADTPDNFQSRRPNTSFCFLDIRSPGLGDTAMYLCATTRFGGPAEAFFGQGTRLTVV.

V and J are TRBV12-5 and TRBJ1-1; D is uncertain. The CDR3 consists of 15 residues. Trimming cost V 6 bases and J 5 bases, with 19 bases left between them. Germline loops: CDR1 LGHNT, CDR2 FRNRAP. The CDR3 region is CASGSSDTWRTEAFF. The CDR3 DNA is TGTGCTAGTGGATCTTCAGACACCTGGAGGACTGAAGCTTTCTTT.

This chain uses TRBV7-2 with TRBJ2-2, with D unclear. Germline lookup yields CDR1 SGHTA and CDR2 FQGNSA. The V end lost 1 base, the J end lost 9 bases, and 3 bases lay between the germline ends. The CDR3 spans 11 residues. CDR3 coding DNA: TGTGCCAGCAGCTTAGTCAGGGAGCTGTTTTTT. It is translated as CASSLVRELFF.

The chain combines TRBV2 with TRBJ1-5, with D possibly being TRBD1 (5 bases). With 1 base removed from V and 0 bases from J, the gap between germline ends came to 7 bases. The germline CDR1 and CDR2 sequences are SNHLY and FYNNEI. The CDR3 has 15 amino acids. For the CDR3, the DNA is TGTGCCAGCAGTGAAGGGGGCAATAGCAATCAGCCCCAGCATTTT. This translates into CASSEGGNSNQPQHF. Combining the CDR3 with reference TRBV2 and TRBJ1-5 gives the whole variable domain EPEVTQTPSHQVTQMGQEVILRCVPISNHLYFYWYRQILGQKVEFLVSFYNNEISEKSEIFDDQFSVERPDGSNFTLKIRSTKLEDSAMYFCASSEGGNSNQPQHFGDGTRLSIL.

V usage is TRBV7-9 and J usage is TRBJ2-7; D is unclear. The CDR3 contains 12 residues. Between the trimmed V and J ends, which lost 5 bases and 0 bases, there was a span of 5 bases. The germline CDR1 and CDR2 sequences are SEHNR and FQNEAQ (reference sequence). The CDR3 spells CASSLSSYEQYF. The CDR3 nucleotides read TGTGCCAGCAGCCTGAGCTCCTACGAGCAGTACTTC.

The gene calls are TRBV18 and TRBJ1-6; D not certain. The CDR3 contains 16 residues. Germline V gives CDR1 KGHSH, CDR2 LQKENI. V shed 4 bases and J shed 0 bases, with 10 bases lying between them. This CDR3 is CASSRAASSYNSPLHF. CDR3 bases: TGTGCCAGCTCACGGGCAGCCAGCTCCTATAATTCACCCCTCCACTTT.